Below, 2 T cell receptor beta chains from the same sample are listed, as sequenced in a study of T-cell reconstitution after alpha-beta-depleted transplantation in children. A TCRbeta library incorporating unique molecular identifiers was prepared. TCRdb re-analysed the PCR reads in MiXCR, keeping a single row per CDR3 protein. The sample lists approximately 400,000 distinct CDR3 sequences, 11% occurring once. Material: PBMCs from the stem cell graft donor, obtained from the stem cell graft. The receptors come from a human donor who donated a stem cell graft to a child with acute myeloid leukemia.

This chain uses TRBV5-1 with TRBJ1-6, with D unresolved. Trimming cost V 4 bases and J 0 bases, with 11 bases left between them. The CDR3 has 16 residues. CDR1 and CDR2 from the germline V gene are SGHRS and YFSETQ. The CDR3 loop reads CASSKQTSSYNSPLHF. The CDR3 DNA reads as TGCGCCAGCAGCAAACAGACGAGCTCCTATAATTCACCCCTCCACTTT.

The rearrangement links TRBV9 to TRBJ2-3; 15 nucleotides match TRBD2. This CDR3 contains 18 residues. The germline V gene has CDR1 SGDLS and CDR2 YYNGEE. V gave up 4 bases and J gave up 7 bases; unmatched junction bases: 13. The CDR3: CASSPLLGLAGGLNTQYF. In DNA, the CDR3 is TGTGCCAGCAGCCCCTTGCTCGGACTAGCGGGAGGGCTGAATACGCAGTATTTT.